One and the same sample provided the 18 T cell receptor beta chains below, sequenced in a study of T-cell memory formation after mild COVID-19. TCRdb recomputed calls from the 5' RACE reads with MiXCR, one row per CDR3 protein. The table has about 340,000 distinct CDR3 sequences, 14% seen once. The sequenced sample was PBMCs or a T cell subset sorted from them (not recorded which). Receptor source: a man younger than 35 who had mild COVID-19 (a few samples of this study predate the infection). Cell type and time point are not known.

Only a few counts were recorded for this clonotype. This chain uses TRBV5-1 with TRBJ1-1; D gene unclear. This CDR3 is built from 15 residues. The germline V gene has CDR1 SGHRS and CDR2 YFSETQ. V lost 1 base and J lost 1, with 11 bases in between. The CDR3 region is CASSLQEASNTEAFF. The CDR3 nucleotides are TGCGCCAGCAGCTTGCAGGAGGCTTCGAACACTGAAGCTTTCTTT.

The chain links TRBV6-5 to TRBJ1-2, with 7 bases matching TRBD1. The germline V gene has CDR1 MNHEY and CDR2 SVGAGI. The V and J ends lost 5 bases and 4 bases, in that order; junction bases with no gene match: 4. The CDR3 extends over 13 amino acids. The CDR3 loop reads CASSKTGTYGYTF. CDR3 DNA: TGTGCCAGCAGTAAGACAGGGACCTATGGCTACACCTTC.

This clonotype has just a few counts. The chain links TRBV24-1 to TRBJ2-5; D perhaps matches TRBD1 (5 bases). Germline lookup yields CDR1 KGHDR and CDR2 SFDVKD. CDR3 length: 15 residues. Trimming left V 3 bases short and J 2 bases short, with 12 bases between. CDR3 region: CATSDPGAGQETQYF. CDR3 in DNA: TGTGCCACCAGTGATCCTGGGGCAGGGCAAGAGACCCAGTACTTC.

The chain links TRBV4-3 to TRBJ2-3, with 7 bases aligning to TRBD2. Trimming cost V 2 bases and J 2 bases; bases outside gene matches: 7. CDR1 and CDR2 from the germline V gene are LGHNA and YSLEER. The CDR3 spans 16 residues. The DNA of the CDR3 is TGCGCCAGCAGCCAAATCGTAGCGGGCTTCACAGATACGCAGTATTTT. Amino acids: CASSQIVAGFTDTQYF.

This clonotype turned up a few times. This chain connects TRBV10-3 to TRBJ1-2; 9 bases agree with TRBD1. V gave up 8 bases and J gave up 2 bases; unmatched junction bases: 3. Germline V gene data show CDR1 as ENHRY and CDR2 as SYGVKD. The CDR3 covers 13 residues. In DNA form, the CDR3 reads TGTGCCATCGCGACAGGGGGGAACTATGGCTACACCTTC. Its translation: CAIATGGNYGYTF.

This clonotype has a handful of counts. The chain combines TRBV27 with TRBJ2-1; 7 nucleotides line up with TRBD1. This CDR3 spans 16 amino acids. Germline assignment: CDR1 MNHEY and CDR2 SMNVEV (reference sequence). The V segment lost 5 bases and the J segment 8 bases; nucleotides outside the gene matches: 15. CDR3 region: CASSPFGAGGYDEQFF. The DNA for the CDR3 is TGTGCCAGCAGTCCTTTTGGGGCAGGGGGTTATGATGAGCAGTTCTTC.

This clonotype was detected only a few times. In DNA, the CDR3 is TGTGCCAGCAGCCAAGCGGTCGGCAGCTATGGCTACACCTTC. It codes for CASSQAVGSYGYTF. The genes are TRBV3-1 and TRBJ1-2; D unresolved. CDR3 size: 14 residues. Trimming removed 1 base from V and 4 bases from J, with 10 bases in between. Per the germline V gene, CDR1 is LGHDT and CDR2 is YNNKEL (reference sequence). Full variable domain (rest looked up from reference TRBV3-1 and TRBJ1-2): DTAVSQTPKYLVTQMGNDKSIKCEQNLGHDTMYWYKQDSKKFLKIMFSYNNKELIINETVPNRFSPKSPDKAHLNLHINSLELGDSAVYFCASSQAVGSYGYTFGSGTRLTVV.

The V and J genes are TRBV29-1 and TRBJ2-5; the D is unclear. There are 13 residues in the CDR3. Germline CDR1 SQVTM, CDR2 ANQGSEA. V shed 7 bases and J shed 3 bases, with 15 bases lying between them. The DNA of the CDR3 is TGCAGCGCGCCTAGTCTAGGGAAAGAGACCCAGTACTTC. Translation gives CSAPSLGKETQYF.

The V call is TRBV2, the J call TRBJ2-7, with D hard to call. This CDR3 comprises 12 residues. From germline, CDR1 is SNHLY and CDR2 FYNNEI. V was clipped by 6 bases and J by 12 bases, with 18 bases between them. The CDR3 reads CASSPNLGAGYF. The CDR3 DNA follows: TGTGCCAGCAGCCCCAACCTGGGCGCAGGGTACTTC.

The sample holds a few counts of this clonotype. The chain employs TRBV24-1 and TRBJ1-3; TRBD1 might be the D (6 bases). Germline CDR1 and CDR2: KGHDR and SFDVKD. The V end lost 4 bases, the J end lost 0 bases, and 15 bases lay between the germline ends. The CDR3 loop spans 17 amino acids. This chain's CDR3 is CATSEGTTGRSGNTIYF. The CDR3 DNA reads as TGTGCCACCAGTGAGGGAACGACAGGACGCTCTGGAAACACCATATATTTT.

This clonotype was seen repeatedly, ten times or more. The J gene is TRBJ2-2, the V gene TRBV6-5; no firm D call. Trimming shortened V by 2 bases and J by 3 bases, and 7 bases separated the two germline ends. Germline V CDR1 and CDR2: MNHEY, SVGAGI. The CDR3 has 14 residues. The CDR3 loop reads CASSYGPDTGELFF. The CDR3 DNA reads TGTGCCAGCAGTTACGGACCGGACACCGGGGAGCTGTTTTTT.

The V call is TRBV19, the J call TRBJ2-3; weak D call: TRBD2 (6 bases). V shed 10 bases and J shed 2 bases, with 16 bases lying between them. The CDR3 has 14 amino acids. CDR1 and CDR2 (germline): LNHDA, SQIVND (reference sequence). CDR3 nucleotide sequence: TGTGCCACCTCGCTGGCGGGGTACACAGATACGCAGTATTTT. Protein product: CATSLAGYTDTQYF.

There are a few counts of this clonotype. The V and J genes are TRBV6-2 or TRBV6-3 and TRBJ1-5; a weak D match, TRBD1 (5 bases). Germline V gene data show CDR1 as MNHEY and CDR2 as SVGEGT. V gave up 6 bases and J gave up 5 bases, with 17 bases separating them. The CDR3 is 15 residues long. In nucleotides, the CDR3 is TGTGCCAGCAGGCCCTTAGGCAGGGTCGATCAGCCCCAGCATTTT. Its protein is CASRPLGRVDQPQHF.

This clonotype occurred a few times. The chain combines TRBV7-8 with TRBJ1-2; perhaps TRBD1 as D (5 bases). Trimming removed 5 bases at V and 4 bases at J, with 17 bases between. This CDR3 region has 15 residues. From germline, CDR1 is SGHVS and CDR2 FQNEAQ. CDR3 in amino acids: CASSPRRLDIYGYTF. The CDR3 nucleotides are TGTGCCAGCAGCCCCCGGCGGTTGGACATCTATGGCTACACCTTC. Based on the CDR3 plus reference TRBV7-8 and TRBJ1-2, the full variable domain is GAGVSQSPRYKVAKRGQDVALRCDPISGHVSLFWYQQALGQGPEFLTYFQNEAQLDKSGLPSDRFFAERPEGSVSTLKIQRTQQEDSAVYLCASSPRRLDIYGYTFGSGTRLTVV.

This clonotype came up many times. The junction differs from germline at one of its ends, possibly a read error. The genes are TRBV15 and TRBJ2-3; TRBD1 aligns across 7 bases. Germline V gives CDR1 LNHNV, CDR2 YYDKDF (reference sequence). The CDR3 extends over 16 amino acids. DNA for the CDR3: TGTGCCACCAGTAGAGGGCCCCGGGACAGCCCAGATACGCAGTATTTT. It is translated as CATSRGPRDSPDTQYF. Based on the CDR3 plus reference TRBV15 and TRBJ2-3, the full variable domain is DAMVIQNPRYQVTQFGKPVTLSCSQTLNHNVMYWYQQKSSQAPKLLFHYYDKDFNNEADTPDNFQSRRPNTSFCFLDIRSPGLGDTAMYLCATSRGPRDSPDTQYFGPGTRLTVL.

This clonotype was seen only a few times. The rearrangement uses TRBV6-5 and TRBJ2-7; 7 positions agree with TRBD1. The germline V gene has CDR1 MNHEY and CDR2 SVGAGI. Trimming cost V 7 bases and J 5 bases; bases outside gene matches: 11. The CDR3 sequence is 14 residues long. CDR3 nucleotides: TGTGCCAGCACGGAGACAGGGAAAGGCCACGAGCAGTACTTC. Translated: CASTETGKGHEQYF.

This chain joins TRBV6-2 or TRBV6-3 and TRBJ2-1, with 8 bases that match TRBD2. V shed 10 bases, J shed 6 bases, and the junction held 5 bases outside the gene matches. The CDR3 loop spans 12 amino acids. CDR1 and CDR2 from the germline V gene are MNHEY and SVGEGT. The CDR3 coding sequence is TGTGCCACCGGGGGGGTCTCCAATGAGCAGTTCTTC. As protein: CATGGVSNEQFF.

This clonotype was observed a handful of times. The chain links TRBV5-1 to TRBJ1-1; a possible D gene is TRBD1 (5 bases). Deletions cut 3 bases from V and 1 base from J, with 13 bases between. The CDR3 loop spans 15 amino acids. Germline loops: CDR1 SGHRS, CDR2 YFSETQ. The CDR3 region has the DNA TGCGCCAGCAGCTGGCGGAGGAGGGGGAACACTGAAGCTTTCTTT. Its translation is CASSWRRRGNTEAFF.